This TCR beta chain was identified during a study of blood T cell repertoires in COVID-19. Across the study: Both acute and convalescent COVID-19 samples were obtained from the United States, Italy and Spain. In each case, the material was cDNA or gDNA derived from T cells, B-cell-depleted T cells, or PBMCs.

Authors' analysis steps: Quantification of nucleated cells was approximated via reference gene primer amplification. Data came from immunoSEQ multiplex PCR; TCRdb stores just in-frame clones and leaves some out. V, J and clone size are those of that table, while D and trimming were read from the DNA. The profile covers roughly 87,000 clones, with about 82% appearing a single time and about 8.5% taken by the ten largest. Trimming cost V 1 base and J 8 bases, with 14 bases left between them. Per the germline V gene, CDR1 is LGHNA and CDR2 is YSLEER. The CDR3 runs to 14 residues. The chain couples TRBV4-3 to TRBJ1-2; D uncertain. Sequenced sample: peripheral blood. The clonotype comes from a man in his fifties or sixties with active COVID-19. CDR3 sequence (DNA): TGCGCCAGCAGCCAAGGTCGCAGGCCGGTAGGCTACACCTTC. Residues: CASSQGRRPVGYTF.